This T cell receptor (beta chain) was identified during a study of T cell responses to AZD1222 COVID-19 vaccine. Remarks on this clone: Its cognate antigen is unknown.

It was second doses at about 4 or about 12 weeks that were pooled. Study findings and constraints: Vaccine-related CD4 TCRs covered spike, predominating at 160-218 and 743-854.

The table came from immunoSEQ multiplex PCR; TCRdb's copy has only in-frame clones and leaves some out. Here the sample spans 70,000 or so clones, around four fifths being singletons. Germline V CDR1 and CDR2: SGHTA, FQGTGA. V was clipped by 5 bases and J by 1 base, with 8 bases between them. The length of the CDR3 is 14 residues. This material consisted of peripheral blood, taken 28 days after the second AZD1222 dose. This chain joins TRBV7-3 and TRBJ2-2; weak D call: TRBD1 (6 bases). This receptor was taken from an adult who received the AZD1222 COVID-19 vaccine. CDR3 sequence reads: CASSMDRNTGELFF. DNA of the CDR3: TGTGCCAGCAGCATGGACAGGAACACCGGGGAGCTGTTTTTT.